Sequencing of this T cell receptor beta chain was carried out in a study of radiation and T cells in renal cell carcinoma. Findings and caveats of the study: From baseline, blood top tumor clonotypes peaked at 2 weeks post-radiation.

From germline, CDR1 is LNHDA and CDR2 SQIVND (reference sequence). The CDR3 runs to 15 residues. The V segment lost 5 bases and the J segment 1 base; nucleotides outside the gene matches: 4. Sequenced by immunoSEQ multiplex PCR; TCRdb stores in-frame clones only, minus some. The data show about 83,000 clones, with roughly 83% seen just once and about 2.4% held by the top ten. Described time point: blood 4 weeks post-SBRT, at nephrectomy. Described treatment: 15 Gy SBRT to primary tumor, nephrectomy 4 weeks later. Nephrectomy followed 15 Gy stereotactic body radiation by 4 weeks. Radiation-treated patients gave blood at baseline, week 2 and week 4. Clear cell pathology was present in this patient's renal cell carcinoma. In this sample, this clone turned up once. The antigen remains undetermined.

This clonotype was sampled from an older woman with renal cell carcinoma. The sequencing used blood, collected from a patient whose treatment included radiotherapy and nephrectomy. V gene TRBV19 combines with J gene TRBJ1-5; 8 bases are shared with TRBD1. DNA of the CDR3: TGTGCCAGTAGTGACTACAGGGGGAGCAATCAGCCCCAGCATTTT. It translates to CASSDYRGSNQPQHF.